The rows below give T cell receptor beta chains drawn from one sample of a study of T cells in localized non-small cell lung cancer. Sequenced by immunoSEQ multiplex PCR; TCRdb stores in-frame clones only, minus some. The sample consists of over 20,000 clones, approximately 85% of them appearing once. The sample here was peripheral blood mononuclear cells, taken before any cancer treatment. These receptors were taken from a male donor older than 55 with stage II lung adenocarcinoma. CDR3s include the opening cysteine and the closing phenylalanine or tryptophan. A D gene is named only where the DNA matches it firmly. Size values are once, few and many counts, or a class for expanded clones, and some rows have none.

>NA|TRBV15|NA|TRBJ2-6
TGTGCCACCAGCAGAGGGGCCTCTGGGGCCAACGTCCTGACTTTC
CATSRGASGANVLTF
>TRBD1|TRBV2|NA|TRBJ2-7
TGTGCCAGCAGCAGACAGGGGGCGGGCGAGCAGTACTTC
CASSRQGAGEQYF
>TRBD1|TRBV9|NA|TRBJ1-3
TGTGCCAGCAGCGCAGGGACAGCTGGAAACACCATATATTTT
CASSAGTAGNTIYF
>TRBD2|TRBV10-3|NA|TRBJ2-7
TGTGCCACCGGACTAGCGGATAACTACGAGCAGTACTTC
CATGLADNYEQYF
>NA|TRBV28|NA|TRBJ2-2
TGTGCCAGCAGTTCCTCGCGACCTATAGCGTCCGCCGGGGAGCTGTTTTTT
CASSSSRPIASAGELFF
>NA|TRBV28|NA|TRBJ1-5
TGTGCCAGCATACCCCTGACCGTCAGCAATCAGCCCCAGCATTTT
CASIPLTVSNQPQHF
>TRBD1|TRBV6-6|NA|TRBJ1-1
TGTGCCAGCAGTTACACGGGACAGGGGGCCCCTGAAGCTTTCTTT
CASSYTGQGAPEAFF
>TRBD2|TRBV6-4|medium-sized|TRBJ2-3
TGTGCCAGCAGTGACTCGAGAGCGGGAGTGGATACGCAGTATTTT
CASSDSRAGVDTQYF
>NA|TRBV6-1|NA|TRBJ1-1
TGTGCCAGCAGTGCGCTGACAGGAGTTATGAACACTGAAGCTTTCTTT
CASSALTGVMNTEAFF
>TRBD2|TRBV4-1|NA|TRBJ2-7
TGCGCCAGCAGCCAATTCCGACTAGCGGGAGAACGTGAGCAGTACTTC
CASSQFRLAGEREQYF
>TRBD2|TRBV5-6|NA|TRBJ2-7
TGTGCCAGCAGCCGCTCTAGCGGGAGGGCCGCCTACGAGCAGTACTTC
CASSRSSGRAAYEQYF
>NA|TRBV28|once|TRBJ2-6
TGTGCCAGCACAAAGGCGGGGGCCAACGTCCTGACTTTC
CASTKAGANVLTF
>TRBD2|TRBV4-1|few|TRBJ2-6
TGCGCCAGCAGCCGTATTCCAGCGGGAGGGTCTGGGGCCAACGTCCTGACTTTC
CASSRIPAGGSGANVLTF
>NA|TRBV18|once|TRBJ1-1
TGTGCCAGCTCACAAATAAACACTGAAGCTTTCTTT
CASSQINTEAFF
>NA|TRBV18|NA|TRBJ1-1
TGTGCCAGCTCATTAAGCGACACTGAAGCTTTCTTT
CASSLSDTEAFF
>TRBD1|TRBV5-1|hyperexpanded|TRBJ1-1
TGCGCCAGCAGCTACGGACAGGTCACGAACACTGAAGCTTTCTTT
CASSYGQVTNTEAFF
>TRBD2|TRBV10-2|NA|TRBJ2-7
TGCGCCAGCAGGTTAGCGGGAGGGGCCGACGAGCAGTACTTC
CASRLAGGADEQYF
>NA|TRBV7-9|NA|TRBJ2-7
TGTGCCAGCAGCTTAACCTACTCCTACGAGCAGTACTTC
CASSLTYSYEQYF
>TRBD2|TRBV7-8|few|TRBJ2-7
TGTGCCAGCAGCCCACTAGCGGGTGCGACCTACGAGCAGTACTTC
CASSPLAGATYEQYF
>TRBD1|TRBV5-1|NA|TRBJ1-6
TGCGCCAGCAGCCTGGACAGGGCTGATAATTCACCCCTCCACTTT
CASSLDRADNSPLHF
>TRBD1|TRBV18|NA|TRBJ1-4
TGTGCCAGCTCCCCAGGGGGCGCAAGGGAAAAACTGTTTTTT
CASSPGGAREKLFF
>NA|TRBV6-5|NA|TRBJ1-6
TGTGCCAGCAGGCCAAATTGGCCCTATAATTCACCCCTCCACTTT
CASRPNWPYNSPLHF
>TRBD2|TRBV14|NA|TRBJ2-3
TGTGCCAGCAGCCAAGGTAGCGGGAGCTTTATCGCAGATACGCAGTATTTT
CASSQGSGSFIADTQYF
>TRBD1|TRBV27|NA|TRBJ1-1
TGTGCCAGCAGGATGACAGGGGGGAACACTGAAGCTTTCTTT
CASRMTGGNTEAFF
>NA|TRBV5-1|NA|TRBJ2-1
TGCGCCAGCAGTACCAGCGGGCCGCGGGATGAGCAGTTCTTC
CASSTSGPRDEQFF
>NA|TRBV7-3|NA|TRBJ2-7
TGTGCCAGCAGCCCGGCTAGGGCCCTCCCCTACGAGCAGTACTTC
CASSPARALPYEQYF
>NA|TRBV28|NA|TRBJ2-7
TGTGCCAGCAGGTTCCGCAGGGGTTGGTCCTACGAGCAGTACTTC
CASRFRRGWSYEQYF
>TRBD2|TRBV5-4|few|TRBJ2-7
TGTGCCAGCAGCCGGGGTTCGCGGGAGAGAGCCGAGCAGTACTTC
CASSRGSRERAEQYF
>TRBD1|TRBV27|NA|TRBJ1-2
TGTGCCACACGGGACAGGGCTTATGGCTACACCTTC
CATRDRAYGYTF
>NA|TRBV6-1|NA|TRBJ2-7
TGTGCCAGCACCGTCGAGGTAGGAGACGAGCAGTACTTC
CASTVEVGDEQYF
>TRBD2|TRBV11-2|NA|TRBJ2-1
TGTGCCAGCCGCAGTGGGCGGGGGAGCTCCTACAATGAGCAGTTCTTC
CASRSGRGSSYNEQFF
>TRBD2|TRBV29-1|NA|TRBJ2-7
TGCAGCGTGGGCCCTAGCGGGAGAGGGGAGCAGTACTTC
CSVGPSGRGEQYF
>NA|TRBV10-3|NA|TRBJ2-2
TGTGCCATCAACTCGGGACGGTCAAACACCGGGGAGCTGTTTTTT
CAINSGRSNTGELFF
>NA|TRBV5-8|NA|TRBJ2-1
TGTGCCAGCAGCCCGCCTCCGTCAGCGAACTACAATGAGCAGTTCTTC
CASSPPPSANYNEQFF
>NA|TRBV29-1|NA|TRBJ1-1
TGCAGCGTTGGAGGGGGTTGGGGAATGAACACTGAAGCTTTCTTT
CSVGGGWGMNTEAFF
>NA|TRBV28|NA|TRBJ1-1
TGTGCCAGCAGTCCTCTGAACACTGAAGCTTTCTTT
CASSPLNTEAFF
>TRBD1|TRBV18|NA|TRBJ1-5
TGTGCCAGCTCCCGGACAGGGGTTGGCAATCAGCCCCAGCATTTT
CASSRTGVGNQPQHF
>NA|TRBV5-8|NA|TRBJ1-5
TGTGCCAGCAGCTGGGGGGGGGATAGCAATCAGCCCCAGCATTTT
CASSWGGDSNQPQHF
>TRBD2|TRBV28|NA|TRBJ2-2
TGTGCCAGCAGTTTATTGGGGACTAGCGACAGAGGCACCGGGGAGCTGTTTTTT
CASSLLGTSDRGTGELFF
>NA|TRBV15|NA|TRBJ1-5
TGTGCCACCAGCAGAGCTAAACGGGGCAATCCACTTTATAGCAATCAGCCCCAGCATTTT
CATSRAKRGNPLYSNQPQHF
>NA|TRBV5-4|NA|TRBJ2-1
TGTGCCAGCGGGGATATAAGCGGAAGCTCCTACAATGAGCAGTTCTTC
CASGDISGSSYNEQFF
>NA|TRBV5-1|NA|TRBJ2-3
TGCGCCAGCAGCTTGGAGAATACGCAGTATTTT
CASSLENTQYF
>NA|TRBV5-1|NA|TRBJ2-6
TGCGCCAGCAGCTTGGATGGCAGGGCGGGGGCCAACGTCCTGACTTTC
CASSLDGRAGANVLTF
>TRBD1|TRBV28|NA|TRBJ1-2
TGTGCCAGCATCACGACAGGGTCTCCCTATGGCTACACCTTC
CASITTGSPYGYTF
>NA|TRBV6-1|NA|TRBJ1-1
TGTGCCAGCAGTCGTCAGCAGGGCACTGAAGCTTTCTTT
CASSRQQGTEAFF